Included here is one T cell receptor (beta chain) sequence, with context. After removal of 3 bases from V and 9 bases from J, the junction contained 6 bases not matched to a gene. Germline assignment: CDR1 WSHSY and CDR2 SAAADI. The CDR3 has 16 amino acids. Repertoires were generated with immunoSEQ multiplex PCR, while TCRdb's copy carries only in-frame clones and drops some. In the table there are about 68,000 clones, 68% of which are singletons. This record belongs to a study of cytotoxic CD8 clonotypes in ibrutinib-treated CLL. This specimen was PBMCs, taken after 12 months of ibrutinib treatment. The genes are TRBV10-2 and TRBJ2-3, with 16 bases matching TRBD2. The receptor comes from a human donor with chronic lymphocytic leukemia. CDR3 in amino acids: CASSDLGLAGGGTQYF. The CDR3 nucleotides read TGCGCCAGCAGTGACTTGGGACTAGCGGGGGGGGGCACGCAGTATTTT.